The 32 T cell receptor beta chains in this list originate from one sample, sequenced in a study of Graves' ophthalmopathy and Graves' hyperthyroidism. Transcripts of RNA were the source for amplifying TCR beta CDR3 regions. RT-PCR with HTBI primers came first, then second-round multiplex PCR. Each CDR3 protein is one row after TCRdb ran MiXCR on the multiplex PCR reads. The sample records approximately 460,000 distinct CDR3 sequences, approximately 15% being singletons. The sequenced sample consisted of blood. The receptors shown here come from a woman in her thirties with Graves' ophthalmopathy.

This clonotype was observed many times. The rearrangement joins TRBV12-3 or TRBV12-4 to TRBJ1-1, with 8 bases lining up with TRBD1. This CDR3 comprises 14 residues. J gave up 8 bases and V 6 bases, and 11 bases lay outside the gene matches. CDR3 nucleotides: TGTGCCAGCAGCGAACGACAGGGGCAGGGGGAAGCTTTCTTT. The encoded protein is CASSERQGQGEAFF.

This clonotype appeared many times. The chain links TRBV19 to TRBJ1-5; TRBD1 matches at 10 bases. The CDR3 is 15 amino acids. Germline V CDR1 and CDR2: LNHDA, SQIVND (reference sequence). J lost 5 bases, V lost 9 bases, and 10 bases had no gene match. The CDR3 protein is CASSPGTGVHQPQHF. CDR3 nucleotides: TGTGCCAGCAGCCCCGGGACAGGGGTTCATCAGCCCCAGCATTTT.

This clonotype was counted ten times or more. This sequence joins TRBV6-5 and TRBJ1-1; a weak D match, TRBD1 (5 bases). With 6 bases removed from V and 5 bases from J, the gap between germline ends came to 22 bases. Germline V gene data show CDR1 as MNHEY and CDR2 as SVGAGI. CDR3 length: 16 amino acids. The CDR3 loop reads CASRTSIQGSGTEAFF. The CDR3 region has the DNA TGTGCCAGCAGAACTTCCATTCAGGGATCCGGGACTGAAGCTTTCTTT.

This clonotype has at least ten counts. The rearrangement links TRBV24-1 to TRBJ1-2; D uncertain. This CDR3 comprises 13 residues. V was clipped by 9 bases and J by 2 bases, with 12 bases between them. Germline V gene sequence: CDR1 KGHDR, CDR2 SFDVKD. This CDR3 reads CATSEGANYGYTF. The CDR3 bases are TGTGCCACCTCCGAGGGAGCCAACTATGGCTACACCTTC.

This clonotype was seen many times. The rearrangement links TRBV2 to TRBJ2-7; D may correspond to TRBD1 or TRBD2 (5 bases each). Trimming stripped 5 bases from V and 9 bases from J, with 23 bases between. CDR3 length: 15 residues. Germline V CDR1 and CDR2: SNHLY, FYNNEI. The CDR3 DNA reads as TGTGCCAGCAGTTCCGGGGCAGGACACAGACCAGGGCAGTACTTC. This gives the protein CASSSGAGHRPGQYF.

This clonotype was seen ten or more times. V gene TRBV6-1 combines with J gene TRBJ1-1; unclear D gene. This CDR3 is 13 amino acids long. With 9 bases removed from V and 0 bases from J, the gap between germline ends came to 11 bases. Germline CDR1 reads MNHNS; CDR2 reads SASEGT. In DNA, the CDR3 is TGTGCCAGTACTCTGAACATGAACACTGAAGCTTTCTTT. The encoded protein is CASTLNMNTEAFF.

This clonotype was picked up many times. V gene TRBV28 combines with J gene TRBJ2-5; TRBD1 agrees at 7 bases. The CDR3 sequence is 14 residues long. The junction had 8 bases not matched to a gene; V was cut back by 7 bases and J by 3 bases. The V gene's germline CDR1 is MDHEN and CDR2 SYDVKM. CDR3 residues: CASKEDRSEETQYF. CDR3 nucleotide sequence: TGTGCCAGCAAGGAGGACAGGTCTGAAGAGACCCAGTACTTC. The variable domain in full, completed from reference TRBV28 and TRBJ2-5, reads DVKVTQSSRYLVKRTGEKVFLECVQDMDHENMFWYRQDPGLGLRLIYFSYDVKMKEKGDIPEGYSVSREKKERFSLILESASTNQTSMYLCASKEDRSEETQYFGPGTRLLVL.

Many counts were recorded for this clonotype. J is TRBJ1-1 and V is TRBV29-1, with D unclear. This CDR3 spans 11 amino acids. V shed 1 base and J shed 9 bases, with 9 bases lying between them. Germline V gene sequence: CDR1 SQVTM, CDR2 ANQGSEA. The CDR3 loop reads CSVEAGMKAFF. The CDR3, as DNA: TGCAGCGTTGAAGCCGGGATGAAAGCTTTCTTT.

This clonotype has ten or more counts. A single base separates this from a much larger clone, so it may be a read error. V and J are TRBV6-1 and TRBJ1-5; D perhaps matches TRBD1 (5 bases). Germline values: CDR1 MNHNS, CDR2 SASEGT. V lost 0 bases and J lost 2, with 8 bases in between. This CDR3 has 15 amino acids. The CDR3 sequence: CASSEAWDGNQPQHF. The CDR3 region has the DNA TGTGCCAGCAGTGAAGCATGGGACGGCAATCAGCCCCAGCATTTT.

This clonotype was found many times. The J gene is TRBJ2-7, the V gene TRBV2; 7 bases align to TRBD2. Germline V gene sequence: CDR1 SNHLY, CDR2 FYNNEI. The V gene end was trimmed by 3 bases and the J gene end by 3 bases; junction bases not matched to a gene: 5. CDR3 length: 14 amino acids. CDR3 loop: CASSDGSGFYEQYF. CDR3 bases: TGTGCCAGCAGTGACGGTAGCGGGTTCTACGAGCAGTACTTC. Looking up the rest from reference TRBV2 and TRBJ2-7 gives the full variable domain: EPEVTQTPSHQVTQMGQEVILRCVPISNHLYFYWYRQILGQKVEFLVSFYNNEISEKSEIFDDQFSVERPDGSNFTLKIRSTKLEDSAMYFCASSDGSGFYEQYFGPGTRLTVT.

This clonotype was seen ten or more times. The rearrangement uses TRBV5-1 and TRBJ2-7, with a weak D call TRBD2 (6 bases). The CDR3 runs to 13 residues. The germline V and J ends were trimmed by 0 bases and 5 bases, with 9 bases remaining between them. In germline, CDR1 is SGHRS, CDR2 YFSETQ. CDR3 DNA: TGCGCCAGCAGCTTGGTGTGGGGGGACGAGCAGTACTTC. This gives the protein CASSLVWGDEQYF.

This clonotype was counted ten times or more. The chain combines TRBV11-2 with TRBJ1-1, with unresolved D. Germline CDR1 and CDR2: SGHAT and FQNNGV. This CDR3 has 14 amino acids. V lost 0 bases and J 0 bases, leaving 5 bases between the germline ends. CDR3 region: CASSLDTLNTEAFF. CDR3 DNA: TGTGCCAGCAGCTTAGATACGCTGAACACTGAAGCTTTCTTT.

This clonotype was recorded at least ten times. The chain combines TRBV4-1 with TRBJ2-7; 12 bases align to TRBD1. Losses at the gene ends were 3 bases for V and 7 bases for J; bases not matched to a gene: 4. This CDR3 is built from 14 residues. The germline V gene has CDR1 MGHRA and CDR2 YSYEKL. CDR3 residues: CASSQGQGAREQYF. The CDR3 nucleotides read TGCGCCAGCAGCCAGGGACAGGGGGCGCGGGAGCAGTACTTC.

This clonotype has a count of ten or more. The V call is TRBV28, the J call TRBJ2-7, with 13 bases matching TRBD2. After removal of 5 bases from V and 3 bases from J, the junction contained 7 bases not matched to a gene. The CDR3 runs to 16 residues. CDR1 is MDHEN and CDR2 is SYDVKM in the germline V gene. CDR3 DNA: TGTGCCAGCAGTCCCTCCGGACTAGCGGGGGTCTACGAGCAGTACTTC. It codes for CASSPSGLAGVYEQYF.

The chain links TRBV6-2 or TRBV6-3 to TRBJ1-1, with TRBD1 matching over 9 bases. This CDR3 has 16 amino acids. Trimming took 2 bases from V and 4 from J; bases not matched to a gene: 8. CDR1 is MNHEY, CDR2 SVGEGT, per germline. The CDR3 DNA is TGTGCCAGCAGTTACGAGGGACAGGGACGGGGCACTGAAGCTTTCTTT. Translated: CASSYEGQGRGTEAFF.

Of note for this clonotype: One end of the junction varies from germline; a read error may be responsible. The rearrangement joins TRBV2 to TRBJ2-5; 8 nucleotides align to TRBD2. CDR3 length: 15 residues. Germline values: CDR1 SNHLY, CDR2 FYNNEI. CDR3 protein: CVSSENRGGRETQYF. In DNA, the CDR3 is TGTGTCAGCAGTGAAAATCGGGGGGGCCGAGAGACCCAGTACTTC.

This chain uses TRBV28 with TRBJ1-1, with D unclear. CDR1 is MDHEN, CDR2 SYDVKM, per germline. CDR3 length: 13 residues. Trimming took off 10 bases at V and 0 bases at J, with 12 bases between the two ends. CDR3 DNA: TGTGCCATCGGAAGAGGGATGAACACTGAAGCTTTCTTT. This translates into CAIGRGMNTEAFF.

This clonotype was recorded at least ten times. The chain couples TRBV19 to TRBJ1-5, with TRBD1 matching 8 bases. CDR1 is LNHDA, CDR2 SQIVND, per germline (reference sequence). The CDR3 runs 16 residues. Trimming removed 4 bases from V and 4 bases from J; junction bases left unmatched: 9. The CDR3 loop is CASSTGQGGGNQPQHF. In nucleotides, the CDR3 is TGTGCCAGTAGTACCGGACAGGGCGGAGGTAATCAGCCCCAGCATTTT.

This clonotype was seen repeatedly, ten times or more. V gene TRBV27 combines with J gene TRBJ1-5; D ambiguous. This CDR3 has 14 amino acids. Germline loops: CDR1 MNHEY, CDR2 SMNVEV (reference sequence). V lost 5 bases and J 0 bases, leaving 8 bases between the germline ends. CDR3 region: CASSPLNSNQPQHF. The CDR3 coding sequence is TGTGCCAGCAGTCCCCTAAATAGCAATCAGCCCCAGCATTTT.

This clonotype was picked up many times. J is TRBJ1-1 and V is TRBV12-3 or TRBV12-4; 9 bases match TRBD1. This CDR3 contains 13 residues. The ends lost 5 bases at V and 6 bases at J; junction bases unmatched: 4. This CDR3 is CASSRDRVSEAFF. The CDR3, as DNA: TGTGCCAGCAGTAGGGACAGGGTGTCTGAAGCTTTCTTT.

The gene calls are TRBV7-8 and TRBJ2-5; 8 positions agree with TRBD2. The length of the CDR3 is 15 residues. Germline V gene lookup returns CDR1 SGHVS and CDR2 FQNEAQ. V lost 5 bases, J lost 1 base, and 6 bases stayed unmatched. The CDR3 bases are TGTGCCAGCAGCGATTCGCGGGGGGCCCAAGAGACCCAGTACTTC. This sequence encodes CASSDSRGAQETQYF.

This clonotype was seen many times. The chain joins TRBV27 to TRBJ2-7; D gene uncertain. CDR3 length: 15 amino acids. V lost 5 bases and J lost 0, with 14 bases in between. Germline V gene data show CDR1 as MNHEY and CDR2 as SMNVEV (reference sequence). CDR3 sequence reads: CASSSYPPGSYEQYF. In nucleotides, the CDR3 is TGTGCCAGCAGTAGCTACCCACCGGGCTCCTACGAGCAGTACTTC.

The table lists this clonotype with many counts. This sequence joins TRBV6-2 or TRBV6-3 and TRBJ1-1; D unresolved. This CDR3 has 14 residues. Trimming took off 2 bases at V and 6 bases at J, with 13 bases between the two ends. The germline gives CDR1 MNHEY, CDR2 SVGEGT. CDR3 loop: CASSYRVEWAEAFF. The CDR3 DNA follows: TGTGCCAGCAGTTACCGAGTGGAGTGGGCTGAAGCTTTCTTT.

Many counts were recorded for this clonotype. The genes are TRBV28 and TRBJ1-1; 7 positions match TRBD1. The germline V gene has CDR1 MDHEN and CDR2 SYDVKM. The CDR3 covers 15 residues. Trimming took 6 bases from V and 4 from J; bases not matched to a gene: 11. The CDR3 DNA reads as TGTGCCAGCAGGGGCAGACAGGGCTTACGCACTGAAGCTTTCTTT. The encoded protein is CASRGRQGLRTEAFF.

A word on this clonotype: A read error may be the cause here, since a much bigger clone is one base away. V and J are TRBV20-1 and TRBJ2-2; the match to TRBD1 covers 7 bases. The CDR3 extends over 16 amino acids. Germline V gene sequence: CDR1 DFQATT, CDR2 SNEGSKA (reference sequence). The CDR3 DNA reads as TGCAGTGCTAGAGTGGGTTGGGACAGTCTCACCGGGGAGCTGTGTTTT. This gives the protein CSARVGWDSLTGELCF.

In the case of this clonotype: A read error may be the cause here, since a much bigger clone is one base away. The chain recombines TRBV20-1 with TRBJ2-5, with D possibly matching TRBD2 (5 bases). The CDR3 sequence is 11 residues long. CDR1 is DFQATT, CDR2 SNEGSKA, per germline (reference sequence). The CDR3 DNA sequence: TGCAGTGCTGTGGACGGGGAGACCCTGTACTTC. Its translation is CSAVDGETLYF.

The chain uses TRBV6-2 or TRBV6-3 and TRBJ2-5, with 8 bases lining up with TRBD1. The CDR3 length is 14 residues. Trimming removed 6 bases from V and 9 bases from J; junction bases left unmatched: 12. Germline CDR1 MNHEY, CDR2 SVGEGT. The CDR3 DNA reads as TGTGCCAGCAGGCGACAGGGGCGTGGGGTTCCCCAGTACTTC. Encoded protein: CASRRQGRGVPQYF.

This clonotype was seen only once. The gene calls are TRBV29-1 and TRBJ2-5; the match to TRBD2 covers 8 bases. CDR3 length: 14 residues. The germline CDR1 and CDR2 sequences are SQVTM and ANQGSEA. J gave up 5 bases and V 0 bases, and 5 bases lay outside the gene matches. The CDR3 sequence is CSVEDREGRETQYF. In nucleotides, the CDR3 is TGCAGCGTTGAAGATCGGGAGGGGAGGGAGACCCAGTACTTC.

Ten or more counts support this clonotype. The V call is TRBV28, the J call TRBJ1-5, with D maybe TRBD1 (6 bases). CDR1 is MDHEN and CDR2 is SYDVKM in the germline V gene. V dropped 3 bases and J dropped 3 bases, with 9 bases sitting between them. This CDR3 has 14 amino acids. This CDR3 reads CASSFRDINQPQHF. CDR3 coding DNA: TGTGCCAGCAGTTTCCGGGACATCAATCAGCCCCAGCATTTT.

This clonotype was observed at least ten times. The CDR3: CASSLVLNNQETQYF. DNA for the CDR3: TGTGCCAGCAGCTTAGTTCTGAACAACCAAGAGACCCAGTACTTC. The chain carries TRBV11-2 and TRBJ2-5; D uncertain. Germline V gives CDR1 SGHAT, CDR2 FQNNGV. This CDR3 has 15 residues. Trimming removed 1 base from V and 0 bases from J, with 9 bases in between.

The table lists this clonotype with many counts. The CDR3 sequence is CASSDRGPDRSNYGYTF. For the CDR3, the DNA is TGTGCCAGCAGCGACAGGGGGCCCGACCGCAGTAATTATGGCTACACCTTC. The rearrangement links TRBV5-8 to TRBJ1-2; TRBD1 matches 10 bases. V shed 4 bases and J 5 bases; nucleotides not matched to a gene: 14. The length of the CDR3 is 17 residues. Germline assignment: CDR1 SGHTS and CDR2 YDEGEE.

This clonotype was found many times. The chain employs TRBV24-1 and TRBJ2-2, with a possible D match to TRBD1 (7 bases). The germline V gene encodes CDR1 KGHDR and CDR2 SFDVKD. Trimming removed 3 bases at V and 3 bases at J, with 10 bases between. This CDR3 comprises 15 residues. In DNA form, the CDR3 reads TGTGCCACCAGTGATACAGGGGAGGACACCGGGGAGCTGTTTTTT. Its protein is CATSDTGEDTGELFF.